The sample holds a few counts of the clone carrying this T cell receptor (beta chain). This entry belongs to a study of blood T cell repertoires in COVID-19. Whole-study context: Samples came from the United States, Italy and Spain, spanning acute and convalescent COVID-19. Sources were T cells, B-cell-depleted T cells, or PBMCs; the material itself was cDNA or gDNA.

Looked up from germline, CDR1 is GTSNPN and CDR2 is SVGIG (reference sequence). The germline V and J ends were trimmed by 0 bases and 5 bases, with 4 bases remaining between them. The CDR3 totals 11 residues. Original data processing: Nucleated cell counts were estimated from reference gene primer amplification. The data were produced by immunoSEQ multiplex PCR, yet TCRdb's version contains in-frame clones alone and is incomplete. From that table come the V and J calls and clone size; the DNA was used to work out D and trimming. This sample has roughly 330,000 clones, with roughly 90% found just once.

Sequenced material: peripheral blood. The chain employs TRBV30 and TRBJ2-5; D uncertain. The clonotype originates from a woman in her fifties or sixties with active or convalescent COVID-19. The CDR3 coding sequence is TGTGCCTGGAGTGTACGGGAGACCCAGTACTTC. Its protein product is CAWSVRETQYF.